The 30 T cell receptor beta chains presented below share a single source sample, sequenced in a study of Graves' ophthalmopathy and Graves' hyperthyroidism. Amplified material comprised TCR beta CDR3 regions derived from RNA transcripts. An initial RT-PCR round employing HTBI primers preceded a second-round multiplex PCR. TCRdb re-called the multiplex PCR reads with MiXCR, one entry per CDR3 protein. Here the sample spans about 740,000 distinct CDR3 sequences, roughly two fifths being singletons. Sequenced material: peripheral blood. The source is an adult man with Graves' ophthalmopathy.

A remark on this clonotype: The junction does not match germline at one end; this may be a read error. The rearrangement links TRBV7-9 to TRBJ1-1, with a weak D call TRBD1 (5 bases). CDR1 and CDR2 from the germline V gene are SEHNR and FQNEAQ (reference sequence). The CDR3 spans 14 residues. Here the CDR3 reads CASSQVLGGTEAFF. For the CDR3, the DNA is TGCGCCAGCAGCCAAGTCCTCGGGGGTACTGAAGCTTTCTTT.

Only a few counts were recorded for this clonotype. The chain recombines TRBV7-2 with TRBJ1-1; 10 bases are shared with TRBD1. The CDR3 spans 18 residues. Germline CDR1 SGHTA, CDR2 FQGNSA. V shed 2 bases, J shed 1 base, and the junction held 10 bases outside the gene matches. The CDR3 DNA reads TGTGCCAGCAGCTTACCTAGCCCTGGACAGGGGGAGAACACTGAAGCTTTCTTT. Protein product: CASSLPSPGQGENTEAFF. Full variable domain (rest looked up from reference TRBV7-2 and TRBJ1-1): GAGVSQSPSNKVTEKGKDVELRCDPISGHTALYWYRQSLGQGLEFLIYFQGNSAPDKSGLPSDRFSAERTGGSVSTLTIQRTQQEDSAVYLCASSLPSPGQGENTEAFFGQGTRLTVV.

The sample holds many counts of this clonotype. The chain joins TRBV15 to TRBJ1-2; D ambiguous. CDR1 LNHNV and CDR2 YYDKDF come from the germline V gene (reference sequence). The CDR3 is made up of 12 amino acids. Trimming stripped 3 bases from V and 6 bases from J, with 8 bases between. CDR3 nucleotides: TGTGCCACCAGCAGGCCTGGAAATGGCTACACCTTC. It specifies CATSRPGNGYTF.

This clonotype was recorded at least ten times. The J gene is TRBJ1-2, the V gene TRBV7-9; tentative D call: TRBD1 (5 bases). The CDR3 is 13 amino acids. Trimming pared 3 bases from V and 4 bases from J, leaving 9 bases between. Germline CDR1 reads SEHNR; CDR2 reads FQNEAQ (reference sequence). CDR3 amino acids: CASSFPGTYGYTF. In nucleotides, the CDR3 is TGTGCCAGCAGCTTCCCAGGGACCTATGGCTACACCTTC.

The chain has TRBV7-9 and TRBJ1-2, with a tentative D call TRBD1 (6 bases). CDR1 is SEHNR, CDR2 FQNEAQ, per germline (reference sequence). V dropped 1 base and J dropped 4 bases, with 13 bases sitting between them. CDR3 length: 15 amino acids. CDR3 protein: CASSLEAVGGYGYTF. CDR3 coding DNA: TGTGCCAGCAGCTTAGAGGCAGTAGGGGGCTATGGCTACACCTTC.

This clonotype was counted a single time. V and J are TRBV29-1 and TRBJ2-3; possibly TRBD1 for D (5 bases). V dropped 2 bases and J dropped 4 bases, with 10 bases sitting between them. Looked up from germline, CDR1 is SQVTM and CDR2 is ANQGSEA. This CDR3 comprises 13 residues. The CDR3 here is CSVEQGNPDTQYF. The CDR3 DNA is TGCAGCGTTGAACAGGGTAACCCAGATACGCAGTATTTT.

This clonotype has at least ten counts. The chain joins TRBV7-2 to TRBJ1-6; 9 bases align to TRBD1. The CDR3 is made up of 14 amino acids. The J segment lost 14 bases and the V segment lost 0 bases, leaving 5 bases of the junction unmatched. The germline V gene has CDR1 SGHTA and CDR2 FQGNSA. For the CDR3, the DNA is TGTGCCAGCAGCTTAGCCGGACAGGGGTCCTCCCTCCACTTT. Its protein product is CASSLAGQGSSLHF.

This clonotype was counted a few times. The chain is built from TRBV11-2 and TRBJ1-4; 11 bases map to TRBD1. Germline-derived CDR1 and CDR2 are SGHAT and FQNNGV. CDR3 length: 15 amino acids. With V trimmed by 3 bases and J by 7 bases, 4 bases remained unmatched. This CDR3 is CASSLDRGQSEKLFF. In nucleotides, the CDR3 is TGTGCCAGCAGCTTGGACAGGGGGCAAAGTGAAAAACTGTTTTTT.

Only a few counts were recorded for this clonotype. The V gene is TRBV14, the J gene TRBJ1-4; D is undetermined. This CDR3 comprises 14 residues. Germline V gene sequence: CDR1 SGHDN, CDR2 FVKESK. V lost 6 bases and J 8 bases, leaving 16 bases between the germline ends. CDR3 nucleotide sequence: TGTGCCAGCAGGGTCGGTGGAGGAGGCGAAAAACTGTTTTTT. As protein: CASRVGGGGEKLFF.

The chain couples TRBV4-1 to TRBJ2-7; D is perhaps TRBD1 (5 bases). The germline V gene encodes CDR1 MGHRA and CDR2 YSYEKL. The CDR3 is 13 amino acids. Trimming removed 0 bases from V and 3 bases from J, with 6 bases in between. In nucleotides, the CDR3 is TGCGCCAGCAGCCAAGAACAGGTCTACGAGCAGTACTTC. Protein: CASSQEQVYEQYF.

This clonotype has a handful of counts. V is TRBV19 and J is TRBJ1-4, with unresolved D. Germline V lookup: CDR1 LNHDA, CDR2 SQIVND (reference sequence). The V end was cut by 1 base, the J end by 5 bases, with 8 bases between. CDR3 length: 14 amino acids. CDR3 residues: CASSIAVGNEKLFF. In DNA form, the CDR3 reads TGTGCCAGTAGTATAGCCGTGGGGAATGAAAAACTGTTTTTT.

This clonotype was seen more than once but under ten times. CDR3 nucleotides: TGTGCCACCAGCAGCCAAGGTGGGGCCAACGTCCTGACTTTC. This gives the protein CATSSQGGANVLTF. The genes are TRBV15 and TRBJ2-6, with D hard to call. The CDR3 consists of 14 residues. Germline V CDR1 and CDR2: LNHNV, YYDKDF (reference sequence). Trimming took off 3 bases at V and 3 bases at J, with 6 bases between the two ends.

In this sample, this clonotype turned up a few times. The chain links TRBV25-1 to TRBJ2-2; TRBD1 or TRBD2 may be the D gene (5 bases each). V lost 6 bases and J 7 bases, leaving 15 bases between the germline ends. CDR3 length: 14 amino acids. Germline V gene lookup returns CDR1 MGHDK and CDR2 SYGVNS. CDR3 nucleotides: TGTGCCAGCAGCTCTCAGGGCGGGTTCGGGGAGCTGTTTTTT. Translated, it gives CASSSQGGFGELFF. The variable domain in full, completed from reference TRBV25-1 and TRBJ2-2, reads EADIYQTPRYLVIGTGKKITLECSQTMGHDKMYWYQQDPGMELHLIHYSYGVNSTEKGDLSSESTVSRIRTEHFPLTLESARPSHTSQYLCASSSQGGFGELFFGEGSRLTVL.

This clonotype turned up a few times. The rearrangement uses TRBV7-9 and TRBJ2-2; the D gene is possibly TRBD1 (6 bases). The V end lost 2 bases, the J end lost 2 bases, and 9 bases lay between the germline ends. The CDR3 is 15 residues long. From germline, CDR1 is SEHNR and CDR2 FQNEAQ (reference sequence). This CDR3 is CASSLRTANTGELFF. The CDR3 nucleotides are TGTGCCAGCAGCTTAAGGACAGCTAACACCGGGGAGCTGTTTTTT.

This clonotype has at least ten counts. CDR3 in DNA: TGTGCCAGCAGTCCAGGGATTGGTGGCTACACCTTC. Protein sequence: CASSPGIGGYTF. The chain uses TRBV5-8 and TRBJ1-2, with TRBD1 as a possible D gene (5 bases). The CDR3 is 12 residues long. V lost 5 bases to trimming and J lost 7 bases, with 12 bases between them. Germline V gene lookup returns CDR1 SGHTS and CDR2 YDEGEE.

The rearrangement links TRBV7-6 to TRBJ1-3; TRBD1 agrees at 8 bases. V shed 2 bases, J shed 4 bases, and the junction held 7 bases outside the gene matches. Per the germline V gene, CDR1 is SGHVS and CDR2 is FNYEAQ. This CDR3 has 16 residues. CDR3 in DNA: TGTGCCAGCAGCTTACTCTCGACAGGGGAAGGAAACACCATATATTTT. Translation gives CASSLLSTGEGNTIYF.

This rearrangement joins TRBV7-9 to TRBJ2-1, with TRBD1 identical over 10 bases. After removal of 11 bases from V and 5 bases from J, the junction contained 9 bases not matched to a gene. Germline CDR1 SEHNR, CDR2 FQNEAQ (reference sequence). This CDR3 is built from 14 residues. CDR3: CAGTKGQGNNEQFF. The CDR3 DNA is TGTGCCGGGACCAAGGGACAGGGGAACAATGAGCAGTTCTTC.

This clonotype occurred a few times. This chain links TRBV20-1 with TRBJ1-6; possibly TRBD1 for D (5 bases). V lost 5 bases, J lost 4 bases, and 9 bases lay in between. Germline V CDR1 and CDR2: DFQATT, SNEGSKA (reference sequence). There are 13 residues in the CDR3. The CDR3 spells CSAPGMYNSPLHF. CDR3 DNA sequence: TGCAGTGCTCCAGGGATGTATAATTCACCCCTCCACTTT.

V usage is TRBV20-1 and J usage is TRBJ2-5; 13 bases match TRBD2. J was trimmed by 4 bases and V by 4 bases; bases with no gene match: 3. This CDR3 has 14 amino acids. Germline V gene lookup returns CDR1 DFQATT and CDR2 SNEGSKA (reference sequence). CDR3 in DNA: TGCAGTGCTACCGGACTAGCGGGAGTAGAGACCCAGTACTTC. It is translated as CSATGLAGVETQYF.

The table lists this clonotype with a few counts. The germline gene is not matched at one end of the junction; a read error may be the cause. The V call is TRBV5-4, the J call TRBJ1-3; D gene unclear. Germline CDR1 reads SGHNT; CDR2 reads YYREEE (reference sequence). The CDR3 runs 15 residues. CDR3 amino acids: CASSQVAVPGNTIYF. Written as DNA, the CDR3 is TGCGCCAGCAGCCAAGTGGCGGTACCTGGAAACACCATATATTTT.

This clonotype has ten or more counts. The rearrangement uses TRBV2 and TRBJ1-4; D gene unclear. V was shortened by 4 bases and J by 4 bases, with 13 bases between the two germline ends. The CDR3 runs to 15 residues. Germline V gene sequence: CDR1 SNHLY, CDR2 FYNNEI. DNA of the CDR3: TGTGCCAGCAGTGTGCTTTCGGCCGTTAATGAAAAACTGTTTTTT. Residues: CASSVLSAVNEKLFF. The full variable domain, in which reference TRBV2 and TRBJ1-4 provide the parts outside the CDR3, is EPEVTQTPSHQVTQMGQEVILRCVPISNHLYFYWYRQILGQKVEFLVSFYNNEISEKSEIFDDQFSVERPDGSNFTLKIRSTKLEDSAMYFCASSVLSAVNEKLFFGSGTQLSVL.

CDR3 sequence reads: CATPPQDRVNAEQFF. CDR3 coding DNA: TGCGCCACCCCCCCTCAAGACAGGGTGAACGCTGAGCAGTTCTTC. The chain uses TRBV10-1 and TRBJ2-5; 7 nucleotides line up with TRBD1. The end of the DNA fits TRBJ2-1 better, so the J call may be wrong. The CDR3 length is 15 residues. The germline gives CDR1 WNHNN, CDR2 SYGVQD (reference sequence).

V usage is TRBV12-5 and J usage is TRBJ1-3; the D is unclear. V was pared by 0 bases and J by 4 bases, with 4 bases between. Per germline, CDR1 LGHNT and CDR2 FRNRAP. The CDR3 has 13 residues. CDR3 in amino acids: CASGLVPGNTIYF. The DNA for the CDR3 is TGTGCTAGTGGTTTGGTTCCGGGAAACACCATATATTTT.

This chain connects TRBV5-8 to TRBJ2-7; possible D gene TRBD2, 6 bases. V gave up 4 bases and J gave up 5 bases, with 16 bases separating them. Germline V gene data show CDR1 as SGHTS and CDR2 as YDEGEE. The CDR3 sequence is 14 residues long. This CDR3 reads CASSTGTLTDEQYF. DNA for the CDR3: TGTGCCAGCAGCACCGGGACTCTGACCGACGAGCAGTACTTC.

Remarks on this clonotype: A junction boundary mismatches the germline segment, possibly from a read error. The CDR3 loop reads CATSTGTEGFF. CDR3 coding DNA: TGTGCCACCAGCACCGGGACAGAAGGTTTCTTT. The rearrangement joins TRBV15 to TRBJ1-1, with 7 nucleotides matching TRBD1. The CDR3 covers 11 residues. Germline lookup yields CDR1 LNHNV and CDR2 YYDKDF (reference sequence).

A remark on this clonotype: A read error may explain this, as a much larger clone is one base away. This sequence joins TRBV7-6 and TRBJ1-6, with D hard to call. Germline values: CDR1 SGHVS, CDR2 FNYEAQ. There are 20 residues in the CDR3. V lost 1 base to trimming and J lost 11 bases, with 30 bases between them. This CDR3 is CASSLVYRCGRSWYGPPLHF. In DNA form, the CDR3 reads TGTGCCAGCAGCTTAGTCTATCGGTGTGGTAGGTCATGGTACGGTCCACCCCTCCACTTT.

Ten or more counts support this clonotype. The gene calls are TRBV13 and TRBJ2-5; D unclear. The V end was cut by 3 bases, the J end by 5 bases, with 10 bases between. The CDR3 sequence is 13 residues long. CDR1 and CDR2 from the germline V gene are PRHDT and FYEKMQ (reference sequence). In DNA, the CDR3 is TGTGCCAGCAGCTTTGGCCGCATGGAGACCCAGTACTTC. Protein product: CASSFGRMETQYF.

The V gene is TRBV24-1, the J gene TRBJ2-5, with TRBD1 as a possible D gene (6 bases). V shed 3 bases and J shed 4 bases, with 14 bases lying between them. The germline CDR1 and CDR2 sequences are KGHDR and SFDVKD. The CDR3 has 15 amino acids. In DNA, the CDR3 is TGTGCCACCAGTGATCAAACTGGGACAATAGAGACCCAGTACTTC. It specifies CATSDQTGTIETQYF.

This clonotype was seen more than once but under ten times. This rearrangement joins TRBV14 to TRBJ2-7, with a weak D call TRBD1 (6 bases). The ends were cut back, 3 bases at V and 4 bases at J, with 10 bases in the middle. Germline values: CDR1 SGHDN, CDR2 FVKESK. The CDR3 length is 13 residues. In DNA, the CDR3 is TGTGCCAGCAGCCAGGGCAGGGGATACGAGCAGTACTTC. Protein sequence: CASSQGRGYEQYF.

Written as DNA, the CDR3 is TGCAGTGCCCGACAGGGGGCGACAGTTTATGGCTACACCTTC. It specifies CSARQGATVYGYTF. V and J are TRBV20-1 and TRBJ1-2, with 10 bases that match TRBD1. Losses at the gene ends were 6 bases for V and 5 bases for J; bases not matched to a gene: 9. The CDR3 consists of 14 residues. Germline assignment: CDR1 DFQATT and CDR2 SNEGSKA (reference sequence).